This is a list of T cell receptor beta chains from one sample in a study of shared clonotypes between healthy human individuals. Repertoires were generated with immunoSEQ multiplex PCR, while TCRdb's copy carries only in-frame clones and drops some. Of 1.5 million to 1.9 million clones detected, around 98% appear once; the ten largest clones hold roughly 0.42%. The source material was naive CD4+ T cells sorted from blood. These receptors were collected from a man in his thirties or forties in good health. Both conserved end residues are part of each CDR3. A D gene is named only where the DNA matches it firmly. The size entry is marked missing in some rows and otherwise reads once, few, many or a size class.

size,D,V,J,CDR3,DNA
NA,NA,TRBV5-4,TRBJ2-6,CASSLVPQGFGSGANVLTF,TGTGCCAGCAGCTTGGTACCCCAGGGTTTCGGCTCTGGGGCCAACGTCCTGACTTTC
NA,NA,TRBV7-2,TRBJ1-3,CASSLAFDASGNTIYF,TGTGCCAGCAGCTTAGCGTTCGATGCTTCTGGAAACACCATATATTTT
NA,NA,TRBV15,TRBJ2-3,CATSRKAGSTDTQYF,TGTGCCACCAGCAGAAAGGCAGGTAGCACAGATACGCAGTATTTT
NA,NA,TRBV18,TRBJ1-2,CASSLTDSDYGYTF,TGTGCCAGCTCCCTAACGGACTCAGACTATGGCTACACCTTC
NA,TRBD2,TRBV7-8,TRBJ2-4,CASSLRLAGGHSAKNIQYF,TGTGCCAGCAGCCTCAGACTAGCGGGAGGGCATTCGGCCAAAAACATTCAGTACTTC
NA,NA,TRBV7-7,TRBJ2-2,CASSQISTGELFF,TGTGCTAGCAGCCAAATAAGCACCGGGGAGCTGTTTTTT
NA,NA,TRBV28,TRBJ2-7,CASSLTDRIYEQYF,TGTGCCAGCAGTTTAACGGACCGAATATACGAGCAGTACTTC
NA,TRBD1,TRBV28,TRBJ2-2,CASRADRGRGSNTGELFF,TGTGCCAGCAGGGCCGACAGGGGGCGCGGTTCGAACACCGGGGAGCTGTTTTTT
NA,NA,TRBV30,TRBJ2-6,CAWSVKGGPISGANVLTF,TGTGCCTGGAGTGTAAAGGGGGGCCCCATTTCTGGGGCCAACGTCCTGACTTTC
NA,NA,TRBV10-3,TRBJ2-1,CATRPDSENEQFF,TGTGCTACCCGACCAGATTCGGAAAATGAGCAGTTCTTC
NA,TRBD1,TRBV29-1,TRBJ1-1,CSVNRGTEAFF,TGCAGCGTCAACAGGGGCACTGAAGCTTTCTTT
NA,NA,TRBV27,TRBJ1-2,CASSLFAGTGGYTF,TGTGCCAGCAGTTTATTCGCGGGGACCGGTGGCTACACCTTC
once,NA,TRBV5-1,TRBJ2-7,CASSNDGGRYEQYF,TGCGCCAGCAGCAACGACGGGGGCAGGTACGAGCAGTACTTC
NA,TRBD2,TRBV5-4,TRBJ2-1,CASRSLAGFYNEQFF,TGTGCCAGCAGGTCTCTAGCGGGCTTCTACAATGAGCAGTTCTTC
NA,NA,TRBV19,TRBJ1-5,CASSIVVQGNQPQHF,TGTGCCAGTAGTATAGTTGTACAGGGCAATCAGCCCCAGCATTTT
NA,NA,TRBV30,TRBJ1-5,CAWSVLKDVSNQPQHF,TGTGCCTGGAGTGTTTTGAAGGACGTTAGCAATCAGCCCCAGCATTTT
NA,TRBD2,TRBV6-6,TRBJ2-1,CASSYSIRTRENEQFF,TGTGCCAGCAGTTACTCGATACGGACTAGAGAGAATGAGCAGTTCTTC